The source of this T cell receptor (beta chain) is a study of somatic mutations in cytotoxic T cells in rheumatoid arthritis. Here immunoSEQ multiplex PCR was the method, and the copy in TCRdb shows in-frame clones only, minus some. The table records 2,500 to 3,000 clones, around 83% of them present only once. V was cut by 5 bases and J by 4 bases, with 18 bases left in between. The CDR3 contains 16 residues. From germline, CDR1 is MNHEY and CDR2 SMNVEV (reference sequence). The sequenced sample consisted of CD8+ T cells sorted from blood. The sequence came from a man in his sixties with rheumatoid arthritis. The chain uses TRBV27 and TRBJ2-1; tentative D call: TRBD2 (5 bases). CDR3 sequence reads: CASSPNMAEAYNEQFF. CDR3 coding DNA: TGTGCCAGCAGTCCGAATATGGCGGAGGCTTACAATGAGCAGTTCTTC.